This T cell receptor beta chain comes out of a study of identical twins. The authors used template switching to add a universal primer site and gave cDNA unique molecular identifiers. MiXCR was run by TCRdb on the 5' RACE reads, yielding one entry per CDR3 protein. The profile covers about 1.7 million distinct CDR3 sequences, with more than 30% appearing a single time and approximately 0.29% taken by the ten largest. V was pared by 3 bases and J by 4 bases, with 20 bases between. The CDR3 totals 17 residues. Germline V gene data show CDR1 as SGHKS and CDR2 as YYEKEE (reference sequence). V is TRBV5-5 and J is TRBJ2-1; D possibly uses TRBD1 or TRBD2 (5 bases each). Sequencing was carried out using cord blood. The sequence came from a newborn girl in good health. The CDR3 nucleotides read TGTGCCAGCAGCTCCGACTCCCTTATGAGGGGTTACAATGAGCAGTTCTTC. Its protein is CASSSDSLMRGYNEQFF.